Listed below are T cell receptor beta chains from one sample, sequenced in a study of blood T cell repertoires in COVID-19. Measured with immunoSEQ multiplex PCR; TCRdb has only the in-frame clones, and not every one. Of fewer than 250,000 clones listed, 80% to 95% are singletons. Source material: peripheral blood. All receptors derive from a man in his thirties or forties with COVID-19, enrolled during active disease. CDR3s include the opening cysteine and the closing phenylalanine or tryptophan. D genes are given only for firm matches. Size is omitted from some rows. Given values are once, few, many or a class for expanded clones.

J: TRBJ2-7
size: once
D: TRBD1
V: TRBV6-5
DNA: TGTGCCAGCAGTTACTACTTTGGACAGGGGGTAGACGAGCAGTACTTC
CDR3: CASSYYFGQGVDEQYF

J: TRBJ2-7
size: .
D: TRBD2
V: TRBV13
DNA: TGTGCCAGCAGCTTAGTGGGACTAGCGGGCGAAGACTACGAGCAGTACTTC
CDR3: CASSLVGLAGEDYEQYF

J: TRBJ1-5
size: .
D: TRBD1
V: TRBV6-5
DNA: TGTGCCAGCAGCCCGACAGGGAATAGCAATCAGCCCCAGCATTTT
CDR3: CASSPTGNSNQPQHF

J: TRBJ1-2
size: .
D: TRBD1
V: TRBV23-1
DNA: TGCGCCAGCAGTCGAACTACAGGGGAAGTCAATGGCTACACCTTC
CDR3: CASSRTTGEVNGYTF

J: TRBJ2-1
size: once
D: .
V: TRBV5-4
DNA: TGTGCCAGCCACATAGCCCCCAGGGATGAACAGTTCTTC
CDR3: CASHIAPRDEQFF

J: TRBJ2-3
size: .
D: .
V: TRBV10-3
DNA: TGTGCCATCAGTGCGACCTATCTCAACCGGGGAAAGGATACGCAGTATTTT
CDR3: CAISATYLNRGKDTQYF

J: TRBJ2-3
size: .
D: TRBD2
V: TRBV19
DNA: TGTGCCAGTAGTATCGGGACTAGCGGGGCTCTCACAGATACGCAGTATTTT
CDR3: CASSIGTSGALTDTQYF

J: TRBJ2-5
size: few
D: .
V: TRBV5-1
DNA: TGCGCCAGCAGCGAACTAGCAGAAGAGACCCAGTACTTC
CDR3: CASSELAEETQYF

J: TRBJ1-5
size: .
D: .
V: TRBV20-1
DNA: TGCAGTGCTAGTGCTACGGAGGATCAGCCCCAGCATTTT
CDR3: CSASATEDQPQHF

J: TRBJ1-4
size: .
D: .
V: TRBV10-1
DNA: TGCGCCAGCAGTGACGGGGTATTCGGAAAACTGTTTTTT
CDR3: CASSDGVFGKLFF

J: TRBJ2-2
size: few
D: TRBD1
V: TRBV6-6
DNA: TGTGCCAGCAGTCCGATCTTGGGACAGGGCCAAGGGAACACCGGGGAGCTGTTTTTT
CDR3: CASSPILGQGQGNTGELFF

J: TRBJ2-5
size: .
D: .
V: TRBV24-1
DNA: TGTGCCACCAGTGAAACGGGCCAAGAGACCCAGTACTTC
CDR3: CATSETGQETQYF

J: TRBJ1-2
size: .
D: .
V: TRBV30
DNA: TGTGCCTGGAGCCGGGAGATCGGAGGCTACACCTTC
CDR3: CAWSREIGGYTF

J: TRBJ2-2
size: .
D: TRBD1
V: TRBV10-3
DNA: TGTGCCATCAGTGACCGGGACAGGGAATTTAACGGGGAGCTGTTTTTT
CDR3: CAISDRDREFNGELFF

J: TRBJ2-3
size: .
D: .
V: TRBV13
DNA: TGTGCCAGCAGCTTAGTTCTAGATACGCAGTATTTT
CDR3: CASSLVLDTQYF

J: TRBJ2-1
size: .
D: .
V: TRBV6-5
DNA: TGTGCCAGCAGTTACTCAACAGTGAGCTCCTACAATGAGCAGTTCTTC
CDR3: CASSYSTVSSYNEQFF

J: TRBJ2-7
size: .
D: TRBD2
V: TRBV5-1
DNA: TGCGCCAGCAGCTCGGGGGGACCACAGCACTACGAGCAGTACTTC
CDR3: CASSSGGPQHYEQYF

J: TRBJ2-7
size: .
D: TRBD2
V: TRBV10-3
DNA: TGTGCCATCAGTCCGGGGGGTACTATGGGGCAGTACTTC
CDR3: CAISPGGTMGQYF

J: TRBJ2-2
size: .
D: TRBD2
V: TRBV18
DNA: TGTGCCAGCTCACCGGACAGCGGGGGGATGAACACCGGGGAGCTGTTTTTT
CDR3: CASSPDSGGMNTGELFF

J: TRBJ2-3
size: .
D: TRBD2
V: TRBV7-9
DNA: TGTGCCAGCGGCACTAGCGGGGGGCGGACAGATACGCAGTATTTT
CDR3: CASGTSGGRTDTQYF

J: TRBJ2-3
size: many
D: TRBD2
V: TRBV3-1/TRBV3-2
DNA: TGTGCCAGCAGCCGGGCCGGGACTAGCGGGGCGAACACAGATACGCAGTATTTT
CDR3: CASSRAGTSGANTDTQYF

J: TRBJ1-1
size: .
D: TRBD1
V: TRBV5-1
DNA: TGCGCCAGCAGCTTGACGGGGGCAGGGGGTTCCACTGAAGCTTTCTTT
CDR3: CASSLTGAGGSTEAFF

J: TRBJ1-6
size: .
D: TRBD1
V: TRBV3-1/TRBV3-2
DNA: TGTGCCAGCAGCCTGGCCGGACAGGGCCCCTATAATTCACCCCTCCACTTT
CDR3: CASSLAGQGPYNSPLHF

J: TRBJ1-4
size: .
D: .
V: TRBV6-6
DNA: TGTGCCAGCAGACGAGACTATTCCGGTGAAAAACTGTTTTTT
CDR3: CASRRDYSGEKLFF

J: TRBJ1-2
size: once
D: TRBD1
V: TRBV6-5
DNA: TGTGCGCTGGAGGACAGGGCCTATGGCTACACCTTC
CDR3: CALEDRAYGYTF

J: TRBJ1-2
size: once
D: TRBD1
V: TRBV5-1
DNA: TGCGCCAGCAGCCTACAGGGGCTGAACTATGGCTACACCTTC
CDR3: CASSLQGLNYGYTF

J: TRBJ2-3
size: .
D: TRBD1
V: TRBV29-1
DNA: TGCAGCGTCGGACAGGGGGCGAATACGCAGTATTTT
CDR3: CSVGQGANTQYF

J: TRBJ2-7
size: .
D: TRBD2
V: TRBV11-2
DNA: TGTGCCAGCAGCCTATCTAGCGGGGCGGGGGAGCAGTACTTC
CDR3: CASSLSSGAGEQYF

J: TRBJ1-1
size: .
D: .
V: TRBV4-2
DNA: TGTGCCAGCAGCCAAGAAACGGACAGTTGGGGTTACACTGAAGCTTTCTTT
CDR3: CASSQETDSWGYTEAFF

J: TRBJ2-5
size: .
D: TRBD1
V: TRBV19
DNA: TGTGCCAGTAGGACAGGGGAGCAAGAGACCCAGTACTTC
CDR3: CASRTGEQETQYF

J: TRBJ1-6
size: .
D: TRBD1
V: TRBV5-1
DNA: TGCGCCAGCAGCTTAGGGACAGGGGGATATAATTCACCCCTCCACTTT
CDR3: CASSLGTGGYNSPLHF

J: TRBJ2-3
size: .
D: .
V: TRBV19
DNA: TGTGCCAGTAGTATAAAAGGGGTCCCCGCTAGCACAGATACGCAGTATTTT
CDR3: CASSIKGVPASTDTQYF

J: TRBJ2-3
size: .
D: TRBD1
V: TRBV28
DNA: TGTGCCAGCAGAACGGGACAGGGGGGGACAGATACGCAGTATTTT
CDR3: CASRTGQGGTDTQYF

J: TRBJ1-3
size: .
D: .
V: TRBV9
DNA: TGTGCCAGCAGCCCCCGACAGGATCCTGGAAACACCATATATTTT
CDR3: CASSPRQDPGNTIYF

J: TRBJ1-1
size: once
D: .
V: TRBV3-1/TRBV3-2
DNA: TGTGCCAGCAGCCAAGGCAGGGTATTCACTGAAGCTTTCTTT
CDR3: CASSQGRVFTEAFF